This T cell receptor (beta chain) was captured by sequencing in a study of T-cell reconstitution after alpha-beta-depleted transplantation in children. General study points: The authors attributed T-cell counts and diversity one year after transplant mostly to newly produced T cells. Reported findings indicate that, about two months after transplant, alpha-beta T cells came from several hundred expanded clones, which were derived from non-depleted graft cells.

Points on this clonotype: Its specificity is unknown.

The TCRbeta library was prepared with unique molecular identifiers. MiXCR, run by TCRdb on the PCR reads, gives a single entry per CDR3 protein. Altogether 540,000 or so distinct CDR3 sequences are present, more than 20% being singletons, with the ten largest covering about 14%. Looked up from germline, CDR1 is MNHEY and CDR2 is SVGEGT. The V end was cut by 4 bases, the J end by 0 bases, with 14 bases between. This CDR3 spans 16 amino acids. The chain uses TRBV6-2 or TRBV6-3 and TRBJ2-3; possible D gene TRBD2, 6 bases. The clonotype originates from a boy in the first two years of life who had a stem cell transplant for acute myeloid leukemia, so the T cells may come from the graft donor. The source was PBMCs, mostly from graft donor cells, collected 360 days after TCRalphabeta/CD19-depleted stem cell transplant. CDR3: CASSFWRDASTDTQYF. The CDR3 region has the DNA TGTGCCAGCAGTTTTTGGAGGGACGCTAGCACAGATACGCAGTATTTT.